This entry is about one T cell receptor (beta chain). Its antigen specificity is not known. No much larger clonotype is one base removed from it; base qualities were not supplied. This entry belongs to a study of T cell changes during pregnancy in multiple sclerosis (dated by TCRdb to the late 2010s). Study-level background: In women with multiple sclerosis, the researchers looked at how the T cell repertoire shifted as pregnancy progressed.

The CDR3 runs 15 residues from the cysteine to the phenylalanine. Only CDR3 DNA remains: 45 bases, in frame from the first base. Relative to germline, V is missing 6 bases and J is missing 7 bases, with 10 bases of the junction outside any gene match. For CDR1 and CDR2, the germline V gene lists MDHEN and SYDVKM. The library was built by means of the immunoSEQ multiplex PCR assay. TCRdb holds this immuneACCESS table with in-frame rearrangements only. Some clones are missing; in checked studies, unresolved V genes explain under half, and the rest has no known cause. In all, the sample holds about 44,000 clones, and just under 95% of those were seen once. The top ten clonotypes cover 0.67% of the sample.

The sequence came from a female donor with multiple sclerosis, enrolled in a pregnancy study. Sequencing was performed on CD4+ T cells from peripheral blood mononuclear cells, taken in the first trimester of pregnancy. The chain was built from TRBV28 and TRBJ2-1, and TRBD2 matches 9 of the central bases. The DNA reads as follows: TGTGCCAGCAGGCCTAGCGGGATTGTGGGGAATGAGCAGTTCTTC. This encodes CASRPSGIVGNEQFF.